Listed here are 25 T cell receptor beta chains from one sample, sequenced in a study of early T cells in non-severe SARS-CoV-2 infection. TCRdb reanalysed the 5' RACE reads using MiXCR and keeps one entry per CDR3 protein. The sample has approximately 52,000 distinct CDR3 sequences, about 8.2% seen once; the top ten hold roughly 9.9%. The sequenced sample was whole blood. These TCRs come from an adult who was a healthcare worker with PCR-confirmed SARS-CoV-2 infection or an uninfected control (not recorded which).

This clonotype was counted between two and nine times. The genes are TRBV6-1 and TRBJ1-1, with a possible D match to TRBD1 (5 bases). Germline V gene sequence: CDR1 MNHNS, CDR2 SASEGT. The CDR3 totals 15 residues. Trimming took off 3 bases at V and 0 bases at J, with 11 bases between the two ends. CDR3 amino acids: CASSDWGNMNTEAFF. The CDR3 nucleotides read TGTGCCAGCAGTGATTGGGGCAACATGAACACTGAAGCTTTCTTT.

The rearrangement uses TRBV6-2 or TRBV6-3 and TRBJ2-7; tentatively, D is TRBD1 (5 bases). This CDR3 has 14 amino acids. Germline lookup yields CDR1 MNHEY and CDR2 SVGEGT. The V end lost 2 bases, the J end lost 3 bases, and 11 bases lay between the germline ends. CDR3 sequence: CASSYGATGYEQYF. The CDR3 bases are TGTGCCAGCAGTTACGGGGCCACCGGCTACGAGCAGTACTTC.

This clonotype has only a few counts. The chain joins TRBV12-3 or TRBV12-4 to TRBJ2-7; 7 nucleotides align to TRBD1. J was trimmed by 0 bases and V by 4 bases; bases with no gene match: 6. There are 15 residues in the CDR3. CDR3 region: CASSWDSESSYEQYF. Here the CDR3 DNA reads TGTGCCAGCAGTTGGGACAGCGAGAGCTCCTACGAGCAGTACTTC.

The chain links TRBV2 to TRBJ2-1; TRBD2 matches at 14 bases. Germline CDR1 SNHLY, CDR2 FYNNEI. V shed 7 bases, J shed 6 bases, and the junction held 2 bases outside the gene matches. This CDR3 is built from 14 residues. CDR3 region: CASIGLAGGNEQFF. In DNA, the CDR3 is TGTGCCAGCATAGGACTAGCGGGGGGCAATGAGCAGTTCTTC.

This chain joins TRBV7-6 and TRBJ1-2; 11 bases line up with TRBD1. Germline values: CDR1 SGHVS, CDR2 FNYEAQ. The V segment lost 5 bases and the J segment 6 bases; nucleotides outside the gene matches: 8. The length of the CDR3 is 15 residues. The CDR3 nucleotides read TGTGCCAGCAGCCCGAGGGACAGGGGGAGGGATGGCTACACCTTC. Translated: CASSPRDRGRDGYTF.

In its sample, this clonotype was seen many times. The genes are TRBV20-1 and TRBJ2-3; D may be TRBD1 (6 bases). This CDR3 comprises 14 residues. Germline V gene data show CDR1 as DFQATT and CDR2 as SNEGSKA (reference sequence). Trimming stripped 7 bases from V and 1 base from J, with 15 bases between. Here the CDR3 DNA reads TGCAGTGGGTTGGAAGGGGGACGCACAGATACGCAGTATTTT. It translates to CSGLEGGRTDTQYF.

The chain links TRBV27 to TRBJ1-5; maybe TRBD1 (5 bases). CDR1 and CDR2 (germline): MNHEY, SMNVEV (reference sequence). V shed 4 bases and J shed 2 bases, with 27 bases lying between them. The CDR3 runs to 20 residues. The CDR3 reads CASSSGVGVGDLAGNQPQHF. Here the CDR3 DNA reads TGTGCCAGCAGTTCAGGCGTTGGCGTGGGGGATTTAGCGGGCAATCAGCCCCAGCATTTT.

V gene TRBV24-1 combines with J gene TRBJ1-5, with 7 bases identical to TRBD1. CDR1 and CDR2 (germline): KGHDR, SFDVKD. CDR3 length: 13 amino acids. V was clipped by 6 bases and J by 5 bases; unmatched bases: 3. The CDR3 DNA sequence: TGTGCCACCAGTCCAGGGGGGTATCAGCCCCAGCATTTT. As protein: CATSPGGYQPQHF.

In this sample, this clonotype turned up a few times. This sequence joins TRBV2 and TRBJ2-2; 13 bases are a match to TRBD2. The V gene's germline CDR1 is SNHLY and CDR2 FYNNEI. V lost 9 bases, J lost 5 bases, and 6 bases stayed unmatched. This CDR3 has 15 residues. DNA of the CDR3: TGTGCCAGTTCCGGGACTAGCGGGAATACCGGGGAGCTGTTTTTT. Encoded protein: CASSGTSGNTGELFF.

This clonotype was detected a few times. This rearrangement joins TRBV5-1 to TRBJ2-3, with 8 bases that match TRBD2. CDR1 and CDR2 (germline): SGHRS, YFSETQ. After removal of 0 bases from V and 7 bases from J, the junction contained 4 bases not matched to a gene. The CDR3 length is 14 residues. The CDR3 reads CASSLGLASHTQYF. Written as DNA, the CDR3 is TGCGCCAGCAGCTTGGGACTAGCGTCCCATACGCAGTATTTT.

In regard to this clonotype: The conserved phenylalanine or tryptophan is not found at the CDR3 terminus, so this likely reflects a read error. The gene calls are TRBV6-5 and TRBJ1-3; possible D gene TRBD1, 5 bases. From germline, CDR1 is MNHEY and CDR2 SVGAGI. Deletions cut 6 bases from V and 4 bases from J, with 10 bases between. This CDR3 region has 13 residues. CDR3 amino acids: CASSLTGGNTIYS. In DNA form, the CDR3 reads TGTGCCAGCAGCCTCACAGGAGGAAACACCATATATTCT.

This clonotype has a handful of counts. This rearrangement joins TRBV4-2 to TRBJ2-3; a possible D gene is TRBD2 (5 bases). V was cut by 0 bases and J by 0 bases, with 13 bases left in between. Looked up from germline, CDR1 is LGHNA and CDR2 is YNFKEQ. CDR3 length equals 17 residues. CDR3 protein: CASSQDQRPTSTDTQYF. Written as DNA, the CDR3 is TGTGCCAGCAGCCAAGACCAGCGGCCTACTAGCACAGATACGCAGTATTTT.

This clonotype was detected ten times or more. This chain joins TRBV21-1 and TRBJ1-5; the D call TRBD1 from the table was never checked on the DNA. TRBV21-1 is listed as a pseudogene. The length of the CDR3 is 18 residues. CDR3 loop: CASSNAEETAFDNQPQHF. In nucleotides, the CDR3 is TGTGCCAGCAGCAACGCGGAGGAGACAGCCTTCGACAATCAGCCCCAGCATTTT.

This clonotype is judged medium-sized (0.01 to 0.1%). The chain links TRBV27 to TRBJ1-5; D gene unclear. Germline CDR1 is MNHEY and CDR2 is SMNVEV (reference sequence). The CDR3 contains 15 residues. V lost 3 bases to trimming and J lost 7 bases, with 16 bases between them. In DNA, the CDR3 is TGTGCCAGCAGTTTGGGCGCGGGCATGGGCCAGCCCCAGCATTTT. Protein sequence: CASSLGAGMGQPQHF.

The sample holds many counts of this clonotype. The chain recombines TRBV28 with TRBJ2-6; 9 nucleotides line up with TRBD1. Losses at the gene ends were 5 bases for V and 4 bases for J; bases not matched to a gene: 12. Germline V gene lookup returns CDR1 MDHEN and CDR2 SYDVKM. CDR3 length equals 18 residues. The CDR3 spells CASSGSGQGLYGANVLTF. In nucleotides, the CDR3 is TGTGCCAGCAGTGGATCGGGACAGGGACTTTACGGGGCCAACGTCCTGACTTTC. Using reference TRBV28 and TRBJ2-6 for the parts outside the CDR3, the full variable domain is DVKVTQSSRYLVKRTGEKVFLECVQDMDHENMFWYRQDPGLGLRLIYFSYDVKMKEKGDIPEGYSVSREKKERFSLILESASTNQTSMYLCASSGSGQGLYGANVLTFGAGSRLTVL.

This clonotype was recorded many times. Here the CDR3 reads CASSLRGGETQYF. The CDR3 nucleotides read TGCGCCAGCAGCTTAAGGGGAGGAGAGACCCAGTACTTC. The rearrangement joins TRBV5-1 to TRBJ2-5, with D possibly matching TRBD2 (6 bases). Deletions cut 2 bases from V and 4 bases from J, with 9 bases between. Germline lookup yields CDR1 SGHRS and CDR2 YFSETQ. CDR3 size: 13 residues.

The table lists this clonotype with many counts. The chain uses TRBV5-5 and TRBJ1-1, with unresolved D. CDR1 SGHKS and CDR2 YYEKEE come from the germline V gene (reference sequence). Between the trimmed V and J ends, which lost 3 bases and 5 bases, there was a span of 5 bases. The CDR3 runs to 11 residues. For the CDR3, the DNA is TGTGCCAGCAGCTCCATTACTGAAGCTTTCTTT. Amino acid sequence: CASSSITEAFF.

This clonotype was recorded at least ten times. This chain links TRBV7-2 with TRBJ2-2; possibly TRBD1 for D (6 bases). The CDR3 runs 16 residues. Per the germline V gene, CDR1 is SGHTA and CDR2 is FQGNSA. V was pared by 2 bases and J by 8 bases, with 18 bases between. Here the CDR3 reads CASSLSGRGIGGELFF. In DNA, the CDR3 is TGTGCCAGCAGCTTATCTGGCAGGGGAATTGGAGGGGAGCTGTTTTTT. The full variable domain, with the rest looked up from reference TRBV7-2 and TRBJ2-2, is GAGVSQSPSNKVTEKGKDVELRCDPISGHTALYWYRQSLGQGLEFLIYFQGNSAPDKSGLPSDRFSAERTGGSVSTLTIQRTQQEDSAVYLCASSLSGRGIGGELFFGEGSRLTVL.

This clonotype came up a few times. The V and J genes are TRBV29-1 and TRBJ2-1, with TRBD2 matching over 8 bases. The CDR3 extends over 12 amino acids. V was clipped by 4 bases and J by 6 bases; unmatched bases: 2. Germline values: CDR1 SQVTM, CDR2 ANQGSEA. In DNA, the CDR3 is TGCAGCGTTGTACGGGGGGGCAATGAGCAGTTCTTC. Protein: CSVVRGGNEQFF.

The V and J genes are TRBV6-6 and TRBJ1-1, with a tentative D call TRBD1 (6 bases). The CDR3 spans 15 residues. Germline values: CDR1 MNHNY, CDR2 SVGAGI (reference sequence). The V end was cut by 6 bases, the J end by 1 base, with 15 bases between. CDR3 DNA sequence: TGTGCCAGCAGAAACCTGGCAGGGGCGAACACTGAAGCTTTCTTT. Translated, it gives CASRNLAGANTEAFF.

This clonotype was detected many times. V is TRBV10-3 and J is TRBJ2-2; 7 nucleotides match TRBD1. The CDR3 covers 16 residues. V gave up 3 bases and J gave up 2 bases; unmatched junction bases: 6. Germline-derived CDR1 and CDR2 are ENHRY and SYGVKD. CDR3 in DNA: TGTGCCATCAGTGAACCCGGGACAGCAAACACCGGGGAGCTGTTTTTT. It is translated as CAISEPGTANTGELFF.

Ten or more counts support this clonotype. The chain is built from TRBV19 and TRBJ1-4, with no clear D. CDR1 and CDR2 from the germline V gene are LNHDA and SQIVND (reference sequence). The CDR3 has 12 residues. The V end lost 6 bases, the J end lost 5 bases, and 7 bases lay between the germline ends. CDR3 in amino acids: CASSGINEKLFF. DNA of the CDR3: TGTGCCAGTAGCGGGATAAATGAAAAACTGTTTTTT.

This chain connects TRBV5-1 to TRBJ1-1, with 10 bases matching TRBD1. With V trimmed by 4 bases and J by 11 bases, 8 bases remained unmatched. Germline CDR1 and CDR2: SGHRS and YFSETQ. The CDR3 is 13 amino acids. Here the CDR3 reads CASSTGQGFVAFF. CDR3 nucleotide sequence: TGCGCCAGCAGCACGGGACAGGGGTTTGTTGCTTTCTTT.

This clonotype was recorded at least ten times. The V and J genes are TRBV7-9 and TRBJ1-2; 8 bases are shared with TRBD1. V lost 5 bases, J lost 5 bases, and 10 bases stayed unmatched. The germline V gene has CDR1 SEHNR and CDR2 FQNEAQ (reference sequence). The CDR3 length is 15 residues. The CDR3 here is CASSPSGQGGYGYTF. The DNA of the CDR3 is TGTGCCAGCAGCCCGTCTGGACAGGGAGGATATGGCTACACCTTC.

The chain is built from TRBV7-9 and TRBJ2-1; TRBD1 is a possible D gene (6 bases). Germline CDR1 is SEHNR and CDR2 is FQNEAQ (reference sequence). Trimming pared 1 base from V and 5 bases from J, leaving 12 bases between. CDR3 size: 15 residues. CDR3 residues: CASSLGWTVHNEQFF. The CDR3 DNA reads TGTGCCAGCAGCTTAGGGTGGACAGTCCACAATGAGCAGTTCTTC.